Each of the 11 T cell receptor beta chains below was sequenced from the same sample in a study of cytomegalovirus exposure and HLA in healthy donors. With 60 Vbeta and 13 Jbeta primers, the PCR was carried out. This table comes from immunoSEQ multiplex PCR, and its TCRdb copy is limited to in-frame clones, with some not included. The data hold 150,000 to 250,000 clones, with about four fifths observed a single time. Sequenced: PBMCs. These receptors all come from a girl aged 5 to 17 in good health and CMV-seropositive.

This rearrangement joins TRBV5-4 to TRBJ1-1; D is possibly TRBD1 (5 bases). Deletions cut 2 bases from V and 1 base from J, with 12 bases between. The CDR3 totals 15 residues. Germline V lookup: CDR1 SGHNT, CDR2 YYREEE (reference sequence). CDR3 sequence (DNA): TGTGCCAGCAGCTTAAAGGGACTGCCGAACACTGAAGCTTTCTTT. This translates into CASSLKGLPNTEAFF.

The chain carries TRBV18 and TRBJ2-7; possible D gene TRBD1, 7 bases. V was trimmed by 3 bases and J by 5 bases, leaving 17 bases between them. CDR1 KGHSH and CDR2 LQKENI come from the germline V gene. The CDR3 spans 15 residues. The CDR3, as DNA: TGTGCCAGCTCACCTGCCAGGGGGGCTGTCAACGAGCAGTACTTC. This sequence encodes CASSPARGAVNEQYF. Combining the CDR3 with reference TRBV18 and TRBJ2-7 gives the whole variable domain NAGVMQNPRHLVRRRGQEARLRCSPMKGHSHVYWYRQLPEEGLKFMVYLQKENIIDESGMPKERFSAEFPKEGPSILRIQQVVRGDSAAYFCASSPARGAVNEQYFGPGTRLTVT.

V gene TRBV2 combines with J gene TRBJ1-1; 7 bases fit TRBD1. J was trimmed by 10 bases and V by 5 bases; bases with no gene match: 1. The CDR3 is 10 residues long. Germline V CDR1 and CDR2: SNHLY, FYNNEI. The CDR3 DNA sequence: TGTGCCAGCAGTCGACAGGGAGCTTTCTTT. Translating it yields CASSRQGAFF.

The DNA of the CDR3 is TGTGCCAGCTCACCACCGACAGGGGCCTACACCGGGGAGCTGTTTTTT. Amino acids: CASSPPTGAYTGELFF. V is TRBV18 and J is TRBJ2-2; 8 nucleotides line up with TRBD1. The CDR3 extends over 16 amino acids. The junction had 3 bases not matched to a gene; V was cut back by 0 bases and J by 3 bases. Germline CDR1 is KGHSH and CDR2 is LQKENI.

The chain is built from TRBV6-1 and TRBJ1-2, with D maybe TRBD1 (5 bases). In germline, CDR1 is MNHNS, CDR2 SASEGT. This CDR3 region has 18 residues. V was shortened by 0 bases and J by 2 bases, with 19 bases between the two germline ends. CDR3 in DNA: TGTGCCAGCAGTGAAGCTTTTACGGGGGAATCGGGCAACTATGGCTACACCTTC. Amino acid sequence: CASSEAFTGESGNYGYTF.

This clone has only a few counts. This chain uses TRBV25-1 with TRBJ2-7; tentatively, D is TRBD1 (5 bases). Trimming removed 6 bases at V and 1 base at J, with 10 bases between. CDR1 and CDR2 from the germline V gene are MGHDK and SYGVNS. This CDR3 has 13 residues. The CDR3 reads CASSQDSSYEQYF. The CDR3 coding sequence is TGTGCCAGCAGCCAAGACAGTTCCTACGAGCAGTACTTC.

This clone came up a few times. This rearrangement joins TRBV5-6 to TRBJ1-1; TRBD1 might be the D (5 bases). The CDR3 is 13 amino acids. Germline assignment: CDR1 SGHDT and CDR2 YYEEEE. Trimming pared 3 bases from V and 7 bases from J, leaving 13 bases between. The CDR3 region is CASSSIFQGEAFF. The CDR3 DNA is TGTGCCAGCAGCTCGATATTCCAGGGTGAAGCTTTCTTT. The full variable domain, rest sourced from reference TRBV5-6 and TRBJ1-1, is DAGVTQSPTHLIKTRGQQVTLRCSPKSGHDTVSWYQQALGQGPQFIFQYYEEEERQRGNFPDRFSGHQFPNYSSELNVNALLLGDSALYLCASSSIFQGEAFFGQGTRLTVV.

This chain links TRBV19 with TRBJ1-2; 11 bases line up with TRBD1. The V gene end was trimmed by 4 bases and the J gene end by 2 bases; junction bases not matched to a gene: 6. Germline-derived CDR1 and CDR2 are LNHDA and SQIVND (reference sequence). The CDR3 contains 16 residues. Here the CDR3 reads CASSRDRGSKNYGYTF. CDR3 DNA sequence: TGTGCCAGTAGTAGGGACAGGGGGAGCAAGAACTATGGCTACACCTTC.

The rearrangement joins TRBV7-2 to TRBJ1-3; possibly TRBD1 for D (5 bases). CDR3 size: 15 residues. Germline V gives CDR1 SGHTA, CDR2 FQGNSA. V was pared by 5 bases and J by 6 bases, with 17 bases between. The CDR3 DNA sequence: TGTGCCAGCAGCGCTGAGACAGCTTCGATAAACACCATATATTTT. Protein: CASSAETASINTIYF.

This clone was detected a few times. This chain connects TRBV7-2 to TRBJ1-4; 7 positions match TRBD1. This CDR3 region has 15 residues. V lost 0 bases to trimming and J lost 8 bases; unmatched junction nucleotides: 6. Germline V gene lookup returns CDR1 SGHTA and CDR2 FQGNSA. The CDR3 spells CASSLAQGGREKLFF. Here the CDR3 DNA reads TGTGCCAGCAGCTTAGCTCAGGGGGGCAGGGAAAAACTGTTTTTT.

This chain joins TRBV11-2 and TRBJ2-3; 8 nucleotides align to TRBD2. The CDR3 extends over 17 amino acids. V shed 5 bases, J shed 4 bases, and the junction held 14 bases outside the gene matches. The V gene's germline CDR1 is SGHAT and CDR2 FQNNGV. CDR3 residues: CASSPRGGTSLSDTQYF. In DNA form, the CDR3 reads TGTGCCAGCAGCCCCCGGGGCGGGACTAGTCTTTCAGATACGCAGTATTTT. The complete variable domain, with remaining parts taken from reference TRBV11-2 and TRBJ2-3, reads EAGVAQSPRYKIIEKRQSVAFWCNPISGHATLYWYQQILGQGPKLLIQFQNNGVVDDSQLPKDRFSAERLKGVDSTLKIQPAKLEDSAVYLCASSPRGGTSLSDTQYFGPGTRLTVL.